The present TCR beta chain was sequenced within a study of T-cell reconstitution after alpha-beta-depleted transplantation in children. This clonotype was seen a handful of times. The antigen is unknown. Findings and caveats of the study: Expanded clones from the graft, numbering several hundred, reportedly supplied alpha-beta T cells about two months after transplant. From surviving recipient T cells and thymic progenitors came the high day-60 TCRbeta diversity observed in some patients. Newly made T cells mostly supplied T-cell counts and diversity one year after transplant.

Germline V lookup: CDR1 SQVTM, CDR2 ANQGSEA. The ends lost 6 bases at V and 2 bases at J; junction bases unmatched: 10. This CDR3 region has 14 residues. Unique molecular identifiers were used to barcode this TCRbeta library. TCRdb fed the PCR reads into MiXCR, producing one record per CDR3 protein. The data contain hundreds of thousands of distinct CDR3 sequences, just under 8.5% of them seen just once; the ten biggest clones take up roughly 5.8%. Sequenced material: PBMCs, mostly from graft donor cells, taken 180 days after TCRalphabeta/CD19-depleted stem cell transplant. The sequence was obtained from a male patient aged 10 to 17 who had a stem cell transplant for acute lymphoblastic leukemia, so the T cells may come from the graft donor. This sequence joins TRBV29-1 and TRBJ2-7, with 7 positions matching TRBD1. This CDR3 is CSVLLDREAYEQYF. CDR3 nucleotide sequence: TGCAGCGTACTTCTTGACAGGGAAGCCTACGAGCAGTACTTC.